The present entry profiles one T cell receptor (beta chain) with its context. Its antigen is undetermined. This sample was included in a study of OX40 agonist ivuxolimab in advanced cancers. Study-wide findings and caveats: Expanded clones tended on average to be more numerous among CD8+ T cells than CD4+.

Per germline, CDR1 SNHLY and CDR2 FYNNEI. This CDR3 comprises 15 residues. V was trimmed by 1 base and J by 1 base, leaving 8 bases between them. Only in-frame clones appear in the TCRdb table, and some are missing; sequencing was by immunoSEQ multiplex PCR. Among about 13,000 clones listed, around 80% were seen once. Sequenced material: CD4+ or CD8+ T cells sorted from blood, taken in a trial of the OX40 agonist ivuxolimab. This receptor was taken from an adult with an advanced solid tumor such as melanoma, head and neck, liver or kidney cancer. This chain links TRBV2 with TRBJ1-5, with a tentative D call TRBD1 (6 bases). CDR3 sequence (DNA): TGTGCCAGCAGTGAAGGTCAGGGGAGCAATCAGCCCCAGCATTTT. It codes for CASSEGQGSNQPQHF.